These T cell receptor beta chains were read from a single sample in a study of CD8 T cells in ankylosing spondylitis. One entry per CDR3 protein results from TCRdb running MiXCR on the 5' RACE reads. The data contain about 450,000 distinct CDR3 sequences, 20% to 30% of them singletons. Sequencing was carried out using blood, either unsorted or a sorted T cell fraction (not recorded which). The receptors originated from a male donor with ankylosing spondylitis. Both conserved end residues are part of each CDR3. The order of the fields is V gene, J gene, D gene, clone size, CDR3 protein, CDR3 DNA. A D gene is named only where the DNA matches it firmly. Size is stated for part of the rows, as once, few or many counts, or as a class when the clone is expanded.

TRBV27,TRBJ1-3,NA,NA,CASSTQQGAGFGNTIYF,TGTGCCAGCAGTACTCAACAGGGAGCGGGCTTTGGAAACACCATATATTTT
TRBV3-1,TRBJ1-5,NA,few,CASSQVPLSGQPQHF,TGTGCCAGCAGCCAGGTACCCCTATCAGGGCAGCCCCAGCATTTT
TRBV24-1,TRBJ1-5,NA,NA,CATSERREAGNQPQHF,TGTGCCACCAGTGAACGGAGGGAAGCTGGCAATCAGCCCCAGCATTTT
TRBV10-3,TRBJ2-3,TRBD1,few,CAIRGTGAKDTQYF,TGTGCCATCAGAGGGACAGGGGCCAAAGATACGCAGTATTTT
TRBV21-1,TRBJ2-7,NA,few,CASSKGGREEQYF,TGTGCCAGCAGCAAAGGAGGCAGGGAGGAGCAGTACTTC
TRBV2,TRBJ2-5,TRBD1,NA,CASREDRGGQETQYF,TGTGCCAGCAGGGAGGACAGGGGAGGCCAAGAGACCCAGTACTTC
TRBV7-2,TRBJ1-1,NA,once,CASSLRSGPTEAFF,TGTGCCAGCAGCTTACGGTCAGGGCCCACTGAAGCTTTCTTT
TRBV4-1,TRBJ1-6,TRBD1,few,CASSQDPTGDYSPLHF,TGCGCCAGCAGCCAAGATCCTACAGGGGATTATTCACCCCTCCACTTT
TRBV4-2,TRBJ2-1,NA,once,CASSQAGAGGIRGGLSSYNEQFF,TGTGCCAGCAGCCAAGCCGGGGCGGGAGGAATCCGAGGGGGCCTAAGCTCCTACAATGAGCAGTTCTTC
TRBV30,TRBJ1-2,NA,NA,CAWTPGRYNYGYTF,TGTGCCTGGACCCCGGGACGGTATAACTATGGCTACACCTTC
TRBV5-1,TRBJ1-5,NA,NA,CASSEMSNQPQHF,TGCGCCAGCAGCGAGATGAGCAATCAGCCCCAGCATTTT
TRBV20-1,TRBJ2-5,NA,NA,CSARDPRLQGLGETQYF,TGCAGTGCTAGAGATCCCCGCCTTCAAGGGTTAGGAGAGACCCAGTACTTC
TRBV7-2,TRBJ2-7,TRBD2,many,CASSLGRTSGRGEQYF,TGTGCCAGCAGCTTAGGGCGGACTAGCGGGAGAGGCGAGCAGTACTTC
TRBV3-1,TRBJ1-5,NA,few,CASSQGGIIQPQHF,TGTGCCAGCAGCCAAGGCGGGATAATTCAGCCCCAGCATTTT
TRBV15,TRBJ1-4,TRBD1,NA,CATSRDWTGNEKLFF,TGTGCCACCAGCAGAGATTGGACAGGGAATGAAAAACTGTTTTTT
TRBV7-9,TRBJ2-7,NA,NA,CASSFRFPPYEQYF,TGTGCCAGCAGCTTTCGGTTCCCGCCGTACGAGCAGTACTTC
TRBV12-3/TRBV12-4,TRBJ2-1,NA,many,CASSGARSYNEQFF,TGTGCCAGCAGTGGAGCCCGCTCCTACAATGAGCAGTTCTTC
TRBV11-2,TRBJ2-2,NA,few,CASSLLLAQATNTGELFF,TGTGCCAGCAGCTTATTACTAGCTCAAGCCACGAACACCGGGGAGCTGTTTTTT
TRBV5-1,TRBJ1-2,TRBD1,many,CASSSGQTNYGYTF,TGCGCCAGCAGCTCGGGACAGACTAACTATGGCTACACCTTC
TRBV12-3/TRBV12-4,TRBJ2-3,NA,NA,CASSFSTHTDTQYF,TGTGCCAGCAGTTTCTCGACTCACACAGATACGCAGTATTTT
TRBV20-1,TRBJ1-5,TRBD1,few,CSATHAGQRQPQHF,TGCAGTGCTACGCACGCGGGACAGAGGCAGCCCCAGCATTTT
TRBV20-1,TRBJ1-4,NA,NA,CSARPSGAGNEKLFF,TGCAGTGCTCGACCGTCAGGGGCTGGTAATGAAAAACTGTTTTTT
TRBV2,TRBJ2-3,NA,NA,CASSPRPGTDTQYF,TGTGCCAGCAGTCCTCGGCCCGGCACAGATACGCAGTATTTT
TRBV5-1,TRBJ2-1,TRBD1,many,CASSFDRAANEQFF,TGCGCCAGCAGCTTTGACAGGGCGGCCAATGAGCAGTTCTTC
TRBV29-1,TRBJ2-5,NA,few,CSVDGLGETQYF,TGCAGCGTTGATGGCCTGGGGGAGACCCAGTACTTC
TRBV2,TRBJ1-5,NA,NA,CASSERAVPQPQHF,TGTGCCAGCAGTGAACGGGCAGTCCCGCAGCCCCAGCATTTT
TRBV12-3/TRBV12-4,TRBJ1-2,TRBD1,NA,CALRGGPKGYTF,TGTGCCCTTAGAGGGGGCCCAAAAGGCTACACCTTC
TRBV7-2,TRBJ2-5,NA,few,CASSKGRSQETQYF,TGTGCCAGCAGCAAGGGACGGTCTCAAGAGACCCAGTACTTC
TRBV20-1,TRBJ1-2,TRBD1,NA,CSAEQQGREGYTF,TGCAGTGCGGAACAACAGGGGAGGGAAGGCTACACCTTC
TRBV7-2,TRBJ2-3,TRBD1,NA,CASSVRGPVDTQYF,TGTGCCAGCAGCGTAAGGGGGCCGGTAGATACGCAGTATTTT
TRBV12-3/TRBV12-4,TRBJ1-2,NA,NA,CASSLRGLGGYTF,TGTGCCAGCAGTTTAAGGGGTTTAGGCGGCTACACCTTC
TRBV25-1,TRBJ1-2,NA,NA,CASSPELGGIYGYTF,TGTGCTAGCAGTCCCGAGTTGGGAGGGATCTATGGCTACACCTTC
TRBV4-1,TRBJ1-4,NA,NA,CASSPTLWEKLFF,TGCGCCAGCAGCCCGACATTGTGGGAAAAACTGTTTTTT
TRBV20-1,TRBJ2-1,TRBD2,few,CSARRASGSNEQFF,TGCAGTGCTAGAAGGGCTAGCGGGAGCAATGAGCAGTTCTTC
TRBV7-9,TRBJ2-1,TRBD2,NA,CASSFPNSGRARSEQFF,TGTGCCAGCAGCTTCCCCAATAGCGGGAGGGCCAGGAGTGAGCAGTTCTTC
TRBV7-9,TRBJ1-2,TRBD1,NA,CASSFDRESPYGYTF,TGTGCCAGCAGCTTCGACAGGGAATCGCCCTATGGCTACACCTTC
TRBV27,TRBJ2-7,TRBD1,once,CASKWGQGPSYEQYF,TGTGCCAGCAAATGGGGACAGGGCCCGTCCTACGAGCAGTACTTC
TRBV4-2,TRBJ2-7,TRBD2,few,CASSPSIASGRVYEQYF,TGTGCCAGCAGCCCCTCGATCGCGAGCGGGAGAGTCTACGAGCAGTACTTC
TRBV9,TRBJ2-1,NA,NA,CASSVEPNSYNEQFF,TGTGCCAGCAGCGTAGAACCAAACTCCTACAATGAGCAGTTCTTC
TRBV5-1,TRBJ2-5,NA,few,CASSNQGTQYF,TGCGCCAGCAGCAACCAGGGGACCCAGTACTTC
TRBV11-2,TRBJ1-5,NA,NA,CASSLALGSNQPQHF,TGTGCCAGCAGCTTAGCCCTAGGTAGCAATCAGCCCCAGCATTTT
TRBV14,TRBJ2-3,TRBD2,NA,CASSQVAGAANTQYF,TGTGCCAGCAGCCAAGTGGCGGGAGCGGCGAATACGCAGTATTTT
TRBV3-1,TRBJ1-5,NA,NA,CASSQERSNQPQHF,TGTGCCAGCAGCCAAGAACGGAGCAATCAGCCCCAGCATTTT
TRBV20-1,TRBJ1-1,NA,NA,CSASSPDTEAFF,TGCAGTGCTAGTTCTCCGGATACTGAAGCTTTCTTT
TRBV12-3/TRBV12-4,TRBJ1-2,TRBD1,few,CASRIQGEDGYTF,TGTGCCAGCAGGATACAGGGGGAAGACGGCTACACCTTC
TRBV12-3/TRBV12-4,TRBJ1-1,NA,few,CASTPVTGMNTEAFF,TGTGCCAGCACCCCTGTCACAGGGATGAACACTGAAGCTTTCTTT
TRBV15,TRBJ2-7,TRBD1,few,CATSIAGTGGNEQYF,TGTGCCACCAGCATTGCCGGGACAGGGGGAAACGAGCAGTACTTC
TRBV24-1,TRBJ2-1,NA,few,CATSDFRGRSEQFF,TGTGCCACCAGTGATTTCCGGGGGAGGAGTGAGCAGTTCTTC
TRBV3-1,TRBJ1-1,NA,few,CASSQDLGNGGNTEAFF,TGTGCCAGCAGCCAAGACCTAGGTAATGGGGGGAACACTGAAGCTTTCTTT
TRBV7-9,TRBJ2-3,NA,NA,CASSPSWNTDTQYF,TGTGCCAGCAGCCCCAGCTGGAACACAGATACGCAGTATTTT
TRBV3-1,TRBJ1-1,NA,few,CASSRQAVPEAFF,TGTGCCAGCAGCCGACAGGCCGTGCCTGAAGCTTTCTTT
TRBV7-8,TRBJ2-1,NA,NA,CASITGPTGYEQFF,TGTGCCAGCATCACGGGACCTACGGGGTATGAGCAGTTCTTC
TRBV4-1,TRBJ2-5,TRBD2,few,CASSSLVPGLAGVGQETQYF,TGCGCCAGCAGCTCACTCGTCCCGGGACTAGCGGGAGTCGGGCAAGAGACCCAGTACTTC